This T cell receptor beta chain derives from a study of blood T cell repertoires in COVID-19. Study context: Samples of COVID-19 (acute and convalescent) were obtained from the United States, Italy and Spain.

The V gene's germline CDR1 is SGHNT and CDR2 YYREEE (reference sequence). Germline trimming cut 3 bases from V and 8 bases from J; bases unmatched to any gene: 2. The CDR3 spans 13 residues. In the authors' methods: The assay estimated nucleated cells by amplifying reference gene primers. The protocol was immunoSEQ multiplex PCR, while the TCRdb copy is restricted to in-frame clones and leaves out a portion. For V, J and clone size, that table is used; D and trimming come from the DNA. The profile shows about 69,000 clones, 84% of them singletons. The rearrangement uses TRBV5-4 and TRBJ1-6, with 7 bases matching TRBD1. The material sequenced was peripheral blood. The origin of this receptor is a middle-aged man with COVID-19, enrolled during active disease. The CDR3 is CASSSGTDSPLHF. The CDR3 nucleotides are TGTGCCAGCAGCTCCGGGACAGATTCACCCCTCCACTTT.